Below, one T cell receptor beta chain is given with its context. This entry belongs to a study of blood T cell repertoires in COVID-19. Study overall: Whether acute or convalescent, the COVID-19 samples came from the United States, Italy and Spain. Sources were T cells, B-cell-depleted T cells, or PBMCs; the material itself was cDNA or gDNA.

Sequencing used immunoSEQ multiplex PCR; TCRdb keeps in-frame clones, though not all of them. The sample has 110,000 to 150,000 clones; 79% are singletons. Trimming removed 5 bases at V and 4 bases at J, with 18 bases between. CDR1 is MDHEN and CDR2 is SYDVKM in the germline V gene. The CDR3 is made up of 16 amino acids. The source is a man in his 60s with acute or convalescent COVID-19. Sequencing used peripheral blood. The V call is TRBV28, the J call TRBJ1-5; D is possibly TRBD1 (5 bases). In DNA, the CDR3 is TGTGCCAGCAGTATCCGCGATGGGGCATTAAATCAGCCCCAGCATTTT. It encodes CASSIRDGALNQPQHF.